The text below deals with one T cell receptor beta chain. Its antigen remains undetermined. No clone much larger than this one lies a single base away; base qualities are absent. Healthy HIV-negative adults with no recently reported acute infections or vaccinations were included as donors. Only Caucasian adults living in Nashville, Tennessee, USA were represented among the donors. Magnetic negative selection was used to enrich CD4+ T cells, after which naive cells were positively selected on CD45RA and the negative fraction became the memory subset. Blood was obtained by leukapheresis, after which PBMCs were separated by Ficoll-Histopaque density gradient centrifugation and cryopreserved in liquid nitrogen vapor phase. Purity and quantity of every magnetically sorted T cell population were checked by analytical flow cytometry. Each sorted fraction had its genomic DNA isolated and then quantified by UV absorbance on a Nanodrop 2000c.

The data are from a study of shared clonotypes between healthy human individuals (TCRdb year 2020). With regard to the full study: The cohort comprised a couple of women and three men aged 18 to 49 years. Different laboratories and diverse techniques were used to prepare libraries and sequence TCR repertoires, to increase sequencing depth and limit assay-specific biases. Leukapheresis yielded between about 0.94 and 10 billion PBMCs per donor. The study deeply sequenced blood TCR repertoires of several healthy adults to estimate repertoire size and the extent of clonotype sharing between individuals. Per donor, three plates each were used for CD4 naive and CD4 memory, two for CD8 naive, and one for CD8 memory.

CDR1 and CDR2 are drawn from the germline V gene (reference sequence): PRHDT, FYEKMQ. The CDR3 runs 15 residues from the cysteine to the phenylalanine. The entry retains the CDR3 DNA only, 45 bases that are in frame from base 1. V is pruned by 5 bases and J by 1 base, leaving 5 bases of the junction without a gene match. Using the deep immunoSEQ assay, TCR CDR3 regions were amplified from genomic DNA by multiplex PCR. Extracted genomic DNA from each cell subset was spread evenly across all wells of several immunoSEQ 96-well plates, with each plate serving as a replicate. For sorted subsets, about 220 ng of genomic DNA, equivalent to roughly 30,000 T cell genomes, went into each replicate PCR. Purified libraries were measured with a Qubit 3.0 fluorometer, size-checked on a Bioanalyzer 2100, and measured again with the KAPA Library Quantification kit. Each immunoSEQ 96-well plate was sequenced on its own single-read 150-cycle Illumina NextSeq 550 flow cell. For the original study's pipeline: Because the immunoSEQ output included only junctional sequences and no quality scores, the filtering could not be the same as the filtering used for full-length reads. To assign V/J genes and CDR3, sequences were annotated using PyIR, a Python wrapper for IgBLAST v1.9, with IMGT germline references. Any read was removed if the V/J assignment was weak (E-value above 1e-6), the CDR3 was missing, or the read contained stop codons, out-of-frame junctions, or ambiguous translated residues. A V3J clonotype was defined by an identical inferred V gene, J gene, and CDR3 amino acid sequence. Percentage overlap between repertoires was calculated by dividing the number of shared unique clonotypes by the size of the smaller repertoire. Three approaches were used to assess repertoire richness: RTK rarefaction, the Chao1 estimator, and Recon v2.1 estimates of unobserved clonotypes. Generation probabilities for all TCRbeta clonotypes obtained by the gDNA method from a few donors were computed using OLGA. TCRdb holds this immuneACCESS table with in-frame rearrangements only. Some clones are missing; in checked studies, unresolved V genes explain under half, and the rest has no known cause. D and trimming come from the DNA, and the V and J calls and clone size come from that table. The sample includes approximately 1.5 million clones, with less than 99% observed a single time. Over 0.3% of the sample is taken by the ten largest.

The research as a whole found: Incomplete sequencing was indicated by rarefaction of sorted-subset datasets, despite the large sequencing depth. Only blood was sampled, and tissue TCR repertoires likely differ from those in blood. Estimated clonotype richness was generally larger for naive than for memory subsets. Pairwise subsampling led to the expectation that sequencing depth would affect the degree of clonotype sharing among donors. When a handful of donors were compared, the shared fraction of clonotypes was about 5.4% for naive CD4, less than 4% for naive CD8, roughly 2.5% for memory CD4, and about 0.36% for memory CD8. Because the study included a small number of donors, the genetic and exposure-history diversity represented was limited. Clonotypes shared by all four sorted-subset donors showed higher generation probabilities than non-shared clonotypes.

Recombination connected TRBV13 to TRBJ2-1; TRBD1 matches 7 bases in the middle. The sequenced sample consisted of naive CD4+ T cells sorted from blood. According to the study, the label for this sample's cell subset or site signals: CD45RA+ positively selected. This receptor was taken from a young man in good health. For the CDR3, the sequence is CASSPGTESYNEQFF. The DNA sequence is as follows: TGTGCCAGCAGCCCCGGGACAGAGTCCTACAATGAGCAGTTCTTC.